Listed below are T cell receptor beta chains from one sample, sequenced in a study of PD-1 blockade in classical Hodgkin lymphoma. Some clones are missing from TCRdb's copy, which holds only in-frame ones; the method was immunoSEQ multiplex PCR. The sample includes about 64,000 clones, about 90% of them seen just once. The source was peripheral blood mononuclear cells (PBMCs), collected before the fourth cycle of nivolumab. These TCRs come from a human donor with classical Hodgkin lymphoma. Each CDR3 is given with its conserved first and last residue. Fields, in order: clone size, J gene, V gene, D gene, CDR3 DNA, CDR3 protein. A D gene is named only where the DNA matches it firmly. Clone size is stated in some rows and not others, as once, few, many or a class when expanded.

abundance: -; j_gene: TRBJ1-2; v_gene: TRBV30; d_gene: -; CDR3nt: TGTGCCTGGAGGCGGGACGGTAACCCCTATAACTATGGCTACACCTTC; CDR3aa: CAWRRDGNPYNYGYTF
abundance: -; j_gene: TRBJ1-1; v_gene: TRBV28; d_gene: -; CDR3nt: TGTGCCAGCAGTTTTTTTGGGGGGGACACTGAAGCTTTCTTT; CDR3aa: CASSFFGGDTEAFF
abundance: -; j_gene: TRBJ1-4; v_gene: TRBV28; d_gene: -; CDR3nt: TGTGCCAGCAGTTTCCGGGGCGCAACTAATGAAAAACTGTTTTTT; CDR3aa: CASSFRGATNEKLFF
abundance: few; j_gene: TRBJ2-1; v_gene: TRBV6-5; d_gene: TRBD2; CDR3nt: TGTGCCAGCACCCCCGCTAGCGGAGCATACAATGAGCAGTTCTTC; CDR3aa: CASTPASGAYNEQFF
abundance: -; j_gene: TRBJ2-7; v_gene: TRBV10-2; d_gene: -; CDR3nt: TGCGCCAGCAGTGAGTCTGTTCAGGCTTTTAAGGCTAGCGAGCAGTACTTC; CDR3aa: CASSESVQAFKASEQYF
abundance: -; j_gene: TRBJ2-3; v_gene: TRBV18; d_gene: TRBD1; CDR3nt: TGTGCCAGCTCGGGTGAGATAACCGGGACAGGCACAGATACGCAGTATTTT; CDR3aa: CASSGEITGTGTDTQYF
abundance: once; j_gene: TRBJ2-3; v_gene: TRBV5-1; d_gene: -; CDR3nt: TGCGCCAGCAGCTTGGCCCCCACAGATACGCAGTATTTT; CDR3aa: CASSLAPTDTQYF
abundance: -; j_gene: TRBJ2-3; v_gene: TRBV7-9; d_gene: TRBD1; CDR3nt: TGTGCCAGCAGCCCAGGGACACAGGGGCCCGTAGGGACGCAGTATTTT; CDR3aa: CASSPGTQGPVGTQYF
abundance: -; j_gene: TRBJ2-7; v_gene: TRBV7-8; d_gene: -; CDR3nt: TGTGCCAGCAGCTTCGTGAACGGCCTCGCCAACTCCTACGAGCAGTACTTC; CDR3aa: CASSFVNGLANSYEQYF
abundance: -; j_gene: TRBJ1-6; v_gene: TRBV14; d_gene: -; CDR3nt: TGTGCCAGCAGCCAAGATGCCCTTGGTACACCCTTCAATTCACCCCTCCACTTT; CDR3aa: CASSQDALGTPFNSPLHF
abundance: -; j_gene: TRBJ2-3; v_gene: TRBV7-8; d_gene: TRBD2; CDR3nt: TGTGCCAGCAGCTTAGTGGCGGGGGGGAACACAGATACGCAGTATTTT; CDR3aa: CASSLVAGGNTDTQYF
abundance: once; j_gene: TRBJ2-1; v_gene: TRBV5-1; d_gene: TRBD1; CDR3nt: TGCGCCAGCAGGCCCTGGACAGGTTCCAATGAGCAGTTCTTC; CDR3aa: CASRPWTGSNEQFF
abundance: few; j_gene: TRBJ1-2; v_gene: TRBV14; d_gene: -; CDR3nt: TGTGCCAGCAGCCAGGTTACAGCCTATGGCTACACCTTC; CDR3aa: CASSQVTAYGYTF
abundance: -; j_gene: TRBJ1-5; v_gene: TRBV6-1; d_gene: -; CDR3nt: TGTGCCAGCACCATGGGGGGGGGATGGCAGCCCCAGCATTTT; CDR3aa: CASTMGGGWQPQHF
abundance: -; j_gene: TRBJ2-7; v_gene: TRBV11-2; d_gene: TRBD2; CDR3nt: TGTGCCAGCAGCTTAGTTGGGGGGGAGTACGAGCAGTACTTC; CDR3aa: CASSLVGGEYEQYF
abundance: -; j_gene: TRBJ1-6; v_gene: TRBV27; d_gene: TRBD1; CDR3nt: TGTGCCAGCAGTTTATCGACAGGGGAGGGATCACCCCTCCACTTT; CDR3aa: CASSLSTGEGSPLHF
abundance: -; j_gene: TRBJ1-2; v_gene: TRBV19; d_gene: -; CDR3nt: TGTGCCAGTAGTGGCGAGGGAGTACATAACTATGGCTACACCTTC; CDR3aa: CASSGEGVHNYGYTF
abundance: -; j_gene: TRBJ1-1; v_gene: TRBV19; d_gene: TRBD1; CDR3nt: TGTGCCAGTAGTATGCGGACAGGGATTATAGAAGCTTTCTTT; CDR3aa: CASSMRTGIIEAFF
abundance: -; j_gene: TRBJ1-2; v_gene: TRBV6-5; d_gene: -; CDR3nt: TGTGCCAGCAGTCAGAATGATCGTGTCTATGGCTACACCTTC; CDR3aa: CASSQNDRVYGYTF
abundance: -; j_gene: TRBJ1-1; v_gene: TRBV7-9; d_gene: -; CDR3nt: TGTGCCAGCAGCTTAACCGGAGCCACGGATACTGAAGCTTTCTTT; CDR3aa: CASSLTGATDTEAFF
abundance: -; j_gene: TRBJ2-3; v_gene: TRBV19; d_gene: TRBD2; CDR3nt: TGTGCCAGTAGTATCTCTCCACGGGGGGGCACAGATACGCAGTATTTT; CDR3aa: CASSISPRGGTDTQYF
abundance: -; j_gene: TRBJ1-6; v_gene: TRBV7-6; d_gene: -; CDR3nt: TGTGCCAGCAGCCCCTTCGCCCCCGGCAGCTATAATTCACCCCTCCACTTT; CDR3aa: CASSPFAPGSYNSPLHF
abundance: -; j_gene: TRBJ2-5; v_gene: TRBV11-2; d_gene: -; CDR3nt: TGTGCCAGCAGCGAGGACTACTCGGAGACCCAGTACTTC; CDR3aa: CASSEDYSETQYF
abundance: -; j_gene: TRBJ2-5; v_gene: TRBV4-1; d_gene: -; CDR3nt: TGCGCCAGCAGCCACCCCCACTTGCAAGAGACCCAGTACTTC; CDR3aa: CASSHPHLQETQYF
abundance: -; j_gene: TRBJ2-7; v_gene: TRBV27; d_gene: TRBD1; CDR3nt: TGTGCCAGCAGTTTGGGGACAGGACCATACGAGCAGTACTTC; CDR3aa: CASSLGTGPYEQYF
abundance: -; j_gene: TRBJ2-1; v_gene: TRBV6-4; d_gene: TRBD2; CDR3nt: TGTGCCAGCAGTGAGACTAGCGGGGGGAATGAGCAGTTCTTC; CDR3aa: CASSETSGGNEQFF
abundance: -; j_gene: TRBJ2-3; v_gene: TRBV30; d_gene: TRBD2; CDR3nt: TGTGCCTGGAGTGTCCCGGGGGGGCGTACGCAGTATTTT; CDR3aa: CAWSVPGGRTQYF